This T cell receptor beta chain is from a study of T cells after yellow fever vaccination. Findings and limits, study-wide: The CD4 and CD8 compartments had a small share of their clonotypes in common. Post-booster samples contained most primary-vaccination clones (around 96% CD4, approximately 88% CD8).

Template-switching 5'RACE yielded the TCR cDNA; a universal primer site and UMIs were added in the process. MiXCR, run by TCRdb on the 5' RACE reads, gives a single entry per CDR3 protein. The table lists some 350,000 distinct CDR3 sequences, 4% of them singletons. This CDR3 is built from 14 residues. The V end was cut by 5 bases, the J end by 1 base, with 10 bases between. Germline CDR1 and CDR2: SGHVS and FQNEAQ. This clonotype was counted many times. The antigen is unknown. The rearrangement links TRBV7-8 to TRBJ2-3; D is ambiguous. Sequenced here: PBMCs, sampled 5 days after the yellow fever booster vaccination. This TCR was recovered from a man aged 18 to 29 who received the YFV17D yellow fever vaccine. The CDR3 nucleotides are TGTGCCAGCAGCGTACTGGACGGCACAGATACGCAGTATTTT. Translated: CASSVLDGTDTQYF.